The 5 T cell receptor beta chains presented below share a single source sample, sequenced in a study of CD8 T cells in ankylosing spondylitis. TCRdb fed the 5' RACE reads into MiXCR, producing one record per CDR3 protein. The sample includes some 130,000 distinct CDR3 sequences, roughly 13% seen only once; the top ten take around 3%. The sample taken for sequencing was blood, either unsorted or a sorted T cell fraction (not recorded which). The receptors come from a female donor with ankylosing spondylitis or in good health (not recorded which).

This clonotype was picked up a small number of times. V usage is TRBV7-9 and J usage is TRBJ2-7; perhaps TRBD2 as D (5 bases). The CDR3 extends over 14 amino acids. Trimming took 5 bases from V and 5 from J, leaving 16 bases between them. Germline CDR1 reads SEHNR; CDR2 reads FQNEAQ (reference sequence). CDR3 in amino acids: CASSPSGGSDEQYF. DNA for the CDR3: TGTGCCAGCAGCCCTAGTGGAGGATCTGACGAGCAGTACTTC.

This rearrangement joins TRBV2 to TRBJ2-5, with D possibly called TRBD1 or TRBD2 (5 bases each). The CDR3 runs to 13 residues. The germline V gene has CDR1 SNHLY and CDR2 FYNNEI. The V end was cut by 8 bases, the J end by 3 bases, with 13 bases between. The CDR3 DNA reads TGTGCCAGCGTGGCCGGGACCAAAGAGACCCAGTACTTC. It yields the protein CASVAGTKETQYF.

This clonotype showed up many times. The chain joins TRBV5-1 to TRBJ2-7; 7 bases map to TRBD2. V lost 1 base, J lost 3 bases, and 7 bases stayed unmatched. CDR1 SGHRS and CDR2 YFSETQ come from the germline V gene. The CDR3 has 15 residues. CDR3: CASSLQASGHYEQYF. CDR3 coding DNA: TGCGCCAGCAGCTTGCAAGCTAGCGGACACTACGAGCAGTACTTC.

Many counts were recorded for this clonotype. The chain is built from TRBV11-2 and TRBJ2-6; no reliable D call. Trimming pared 0 bases from V and 0 bases from J, leaving 3 bases between. The CDR3 is 15 amino acids. Germline-derived CDR1 and CDR2 are SGHAT and FQNNGV. The CDR3 DNA reads as TGTGCCAGCAGCTTAGAATTCTCTGGGGCCAACGTCCTGACTTTC. Protein sequence: CASSLEFSGANVLTF.

CDR3 region: CATLNTQYF. The CDR3 bases are TGCGCCACCCTTAATACGCAGTATTTT. The gene calls are TRBV10-1 and TRBJ2-3, with no clear D. Germline V gene lookup returns CDR1 WNHNN and CDR2 SYGVQD (reference sequence). The CDR3 contains 9 residues. Trimming left V 10 bases short and J 7 bases short, with 6 bases between.